Below, 3 T cell receptor beta chains from the same sample are listed, as sequenced in a study of breast tumors, draining lymph nodes, adjacent tissues. Each CDR3 protein is one row after TCRdb ran MiXCR on the multiplex PCR reads. Of around 290,000 distinct CDR3 sequences in the sample, 30% to 35% were seen once. The lymph nodes were axillary draining lymph nodes from breast cancer patients. Sequenced input: axillary lymph node tissue. Receptors were obtained from a female donor with breast cancer. Some clones in this sample may be carry-over from other donors' samples.

This clonotype was counted many times. The V and J genes are TRBV20-1 and TRBJ1-4, with D unresolved. This CDR3 spans 17 amino acids. V lost 0 bases and J 8 bases, leaving 22 bases between the germline ends. Per the germline V gene, CDR1 is DFQATT and CDR2 is SNEGSKA (reference sequence). The CDR3: CSARESLPHALREKLFF. The CDR3 coding sequence is TGCAGTGCTAGAGAGAGCCTACCTCATGCCCTTAGAGAAAAACTGTTTTTT.

The genes are TRBV6-2 or TRBV6-3 and TRBJ2-2; D not certain. V was cut by 5 bases and J by 3 bases, with 7 bases left in between. The CDR3 sequence is 13 residues long. The germline V gene has CDR1 MNHEY and CDR2 SVGEGT. CDR3 DNA: TGTGCCAGCAGTCTCGGCCACACCGGGGAGCTGTTTTTT. It encodes CASSLGHTGELFF.

This clonotype was seen repeatedly, ten times or more. The rearrangement links TRBV5-6 to TRBJ2-1; D not certain. Germline CDR1 reads SGHDT; CDR2 reads YYEEEE. V was shortened by 0 bases and J by 4 bases, with 11 bases between the two germline ends. This CDR3 contains 15 residues. The CDR3 DNA is TGTGCCAGCAGCTTGGTCCCAGGCGTGTACAATGAGCAGTTCTTC. It specifies CASSLVPGVYNEQFF.